The clone carrying this T cell receptor (beta chain) was counted ten times or more. Its matching antigen is unknown. This CDR3 contains 18 residues. Germline V gene data show CDR1 as SEHNR and CDR2 as FQNEAQ (reference sequence). V dropped 4 bases and J dropped 0; count of bases not matched to a gene: 11. Donors were healthy Caucasian individuals from Russia aged roughly 6 to 90. The entry originates in a study of blood T cells in healthy people across ages. Overall study: Researchers report that template switching captured about one barcoded beta molecule per two T cells. General observations from the study: Researchers report that TCR beta diversity correlated strongly with naive T cell percentage. CMV status of donors was not determined, possibly confounding expanded clonotype changes.

A J-beta primer mix and a sample-barcoded 5' primer were used in a second PCR of about 7 to 12 cycles. Each CDR3 protein gets one entry after TCRdb re-called the 5' RACE reads with MiXCR. Found here are just under 750,000 distinct CDR3 sequences, 20% to 25% of them singletons; the top ten hold around 22%. Material: blood. The clonotype was recovered from a man between 65 and 85 years old in good health. The J gene is TRBJ1-4, the V gene TRBV7-9, with TRBD1 matching over 7 bases. CDR3: CASSYPTGTVATNEKLFF. CDR3 DNA sequence: TGTGCCAGCAGCTACCCGACAGGGACGGTCGCAACTAATGAAAAACTGTTTTTT.